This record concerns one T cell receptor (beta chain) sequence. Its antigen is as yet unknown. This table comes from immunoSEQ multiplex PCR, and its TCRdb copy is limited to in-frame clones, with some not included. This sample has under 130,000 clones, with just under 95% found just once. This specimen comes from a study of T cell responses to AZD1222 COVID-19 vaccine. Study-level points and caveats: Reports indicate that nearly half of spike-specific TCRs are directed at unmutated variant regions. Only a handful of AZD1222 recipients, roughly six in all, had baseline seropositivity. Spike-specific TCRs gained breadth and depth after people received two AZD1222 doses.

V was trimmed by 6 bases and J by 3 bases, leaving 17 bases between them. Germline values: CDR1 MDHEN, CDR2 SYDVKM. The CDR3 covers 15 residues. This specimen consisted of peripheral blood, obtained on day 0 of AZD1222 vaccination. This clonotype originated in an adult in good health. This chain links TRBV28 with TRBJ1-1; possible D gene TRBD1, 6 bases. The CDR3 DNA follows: TGTGCCAGCAGCCAAGGCGGGGGCGAGCACACTGAAGCTTTCTTT. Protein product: CASSQGGGEHTEAFF.